These T cell receptor beta chains were read from a single sample in a study of cytomegalovirus exposure and HLA in healthy donors. Assay used: immunoSEQ multiplex PCR; TCRdb lists only in-frame clones, some missing. The data contain 150,000 to 180,000 clones, over 70% of them seen just once; the ten biggest clones take up around 2.3%. Input material: PBMCs. These receptors all stem from a young man in good health and CMV-seronegative. CDR3s include the opening cysteine and the closing phenylalanine or tryptophan. The order of the fields is D gene, V gene, clone size, J gene, CDR3 DNA, CDR3 protein. D genes are given only for firm matches. Clone size is shown for a subset of rows, as once, few, many or a class of expanded clone.

-	TRBV7-2	-	TRBJ1-6	TGTGCCAGCAGTCTAAGCGGGGAGGGTTCACCCCTCCACTTT	CASSLSGEGSPLHF
-	TRBV29-1	-	TRBJ2-1	TGCAGCGTTGAATCCCCCACCCGAGGCTACTCCTACAATGAGCAGTTCTTC	CSVESPTRGYSYNEQFF
-	TRBV27	-	TRBJ2-7	TGTGCCAGCAGTTTACCGGGGTCGGGGACCTACGAGCAGTACTTC	CASSLPGSGTYEQYF
-	TRBV18	-	TRBJ2-3	TGTGCCAGCTCATCACCTCTCACAGGAACACCAGATACGCAGTATTTT	CASSSPLTGTPDTQYF
-	TRBV6-1	-	TRBJ1-3	TGTGCCAGCAGTGATCCCTATTACGTCGGAAACACCATATATTTT	CASSDPYYVGNTIYF
-	TRBV19	-	TRBJ1-5	TGTGCCAGTAGTATGGGCAGCCATAGCAATCAGCCCCAGCATTTT	CASSMGSHSNQPQHF
TRBD1	TRBV6-1	-	TRBJ1-2	TGTGCCAGCAGTGCAGGGACAGGGGAAAAAGGCTACACCTTC	CASSAGTGEKGYTF
-	TRBV7-8	-	TRBJ2-5	TGTGCCAGCAGCCGTGACAGAGGCCCAGGGACCCAGTACTTC	CASSRDRGPGTQYF
-	TRBV19	-	TRBJ1-5	TGTGCCAGTAGTATAGAAACCAGGGTCAATCAGCCCCAGCATTTT	CASSIETRVNQPQHF
-	TRBV21-1	-	TRBJ1-4	TGTGCCAGCAGCAAATTGAAGGAGTTGGAAAAACTGTTTTTT	CASSKLKELEKLFF
TRBD1	TRBV6-6	once	TRBJ2-5	TGTGCCAGTGCCCTTGGGACAGGGTTTCAAGAGACCCAGTACTTC	CASALGTGFQETQYF
-	TRBV2	-	TRBJ1-2	TGTGCCAGCAGTGGGGAGGCAGTCACTAACTATGGCTACACCTTC	CASSGEAVTNYGYTF
-	TRBV9	-	TRBJ2-5	TGTGCCAGCAGCAGGCAGGGGAGTGTGGAGACCCAGTACTTC	CASSRQGSVETQYF
-	TRBV9	-	TRBJ2-2	TGTGCCAGCAGCCATCTTGGAGGAGCACGAGCGAACACCGGGGAGCTGTTTTTT	CASSHLGGARANTGELFF
TRBD1	TRBV7-8	-	TRBJ2-7	TGTGCCAGCAGCTACGGACAGGAGAGCTACGAGCAGTACTTC	CASSYGQESYEQYF
TRBD1	TRBV7-9	once	TRBJ2-2	TGTGCCAGCAGCTTAGGGGACAGGACCAACACCGGGGAGCTGTTTTTT	CASSLGDRTNTGELFF
-	TRBV21-1	few	TRBJ1-2	TGTGCCAGCAGCAGCAGGGAGGACTATGGCTACACCTTC	CASSSREDYGYTF
TRBD1	TRBV29-1	-	TRBJ1-5	TGCAGCGTCGCATCCGGGACAGGGGGCCAGCCCCAGCATTTT	CSVASGTGGQPQHF
-	TRBV18	-	TRBJ1-2	TGTGCCAGCTCACCTTCAGGGGATTATGGCTACACCTTC	CASSPSGDYGYTF
-	TRBV6-5	-	TRBJ2-7	TGTGCCAGCTCCACAGGGCAGGGTACTGTCTACGAGCAGTACTTC	CASSTGQGTVYEQYF
TRBD1	TRBV28	-	TRBJ1-6	TGTGCCAGCAGTTCCCCAGGGGGAGAGACACCCCTCCACTTT	CASSSPGGETPLHF
-	TRBV2	-	TRBJ1-1	TGTGCCAGCAGGATGGACACGCGGCTTACTGAAGCTTTCTTT	CASRMDTRLTEAFF
TRBD1	TRBV5-1	-	TRBJ2-3	TGCGCCAGCAGCTTGGCCTCGGGACAGGGTTTGAGAACAGATACGCAGTATTTT	CASSLASGQGLRTDTQYF
TRBD2	TRBV19	-	TRBJ2-3	TGTGCCAGTAGTAAACTCGGGGGGGACACAGATACGCAGTATTTT	CASSKLGGDTDTQYF
-	TRBV18	-	TRBJ2-1	TGTGCCAGCTCACCACCGTCAGGACTTCTCTACAATGAGCAGTTCTTC	CASSPPSGLLYNEQFF
TRBD1	TRBV5-1	-	TRBJ2-7	TGCGCCAGCAGCTTGACGAAAGGACAGGGCTCTTTCCACGAGCAGTACTTC	CASSLTKGQGSFHEQYF